This T cell receptor (beta chain) was identified in a study of cytomegalovirus exposure and HLA in healthy donors. From germline, CDR1 is SQVTM and CDR2 ANQGSEA. The CDR3 runs to 16 residues. V was trimmed by 7 bases and J by 5 bases, leaving 24 bases between them. Study-level points and caveats: TCR beta V- and J-gene trimming, according to a later analysis, was linked to a missense DCLRE1C variant.

With regard to this clone: Its antigen is unknown.

The PCR contained 60 Vbeta and 13 Jbeta primers. Method: immunoSEQ multiplex PCR; TCRdb's copy keeps in-frame clones and lacks some. In the table there are roughly 70,000 clones, roughly 81% of which are singletons. The sequenced sample consisted of PBMCs. The gene calls are TRBV29-1 and TRBJ2-1, with D possibly TRBD2 on 5 matching bases. This receptor was taken from a human donor in good health. CDR3 region: CSAKWRFQTRDNEQFF. CDR3 in DNA: TGCAGCGCCAAATGGAGGTTCCAAACGCGGGACAATGAGCAGTTCTTC.